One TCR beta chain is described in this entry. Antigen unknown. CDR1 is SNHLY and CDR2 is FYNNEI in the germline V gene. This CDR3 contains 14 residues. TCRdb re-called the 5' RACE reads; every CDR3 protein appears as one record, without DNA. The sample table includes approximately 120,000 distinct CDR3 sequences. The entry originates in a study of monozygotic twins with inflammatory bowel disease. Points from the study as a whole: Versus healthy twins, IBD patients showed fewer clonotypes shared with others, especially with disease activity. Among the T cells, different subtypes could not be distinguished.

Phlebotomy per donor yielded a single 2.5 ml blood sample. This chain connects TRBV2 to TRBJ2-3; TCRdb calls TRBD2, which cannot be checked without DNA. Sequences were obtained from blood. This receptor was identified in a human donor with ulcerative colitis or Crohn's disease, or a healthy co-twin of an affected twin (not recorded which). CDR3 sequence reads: CASSRLAAADTQYF.